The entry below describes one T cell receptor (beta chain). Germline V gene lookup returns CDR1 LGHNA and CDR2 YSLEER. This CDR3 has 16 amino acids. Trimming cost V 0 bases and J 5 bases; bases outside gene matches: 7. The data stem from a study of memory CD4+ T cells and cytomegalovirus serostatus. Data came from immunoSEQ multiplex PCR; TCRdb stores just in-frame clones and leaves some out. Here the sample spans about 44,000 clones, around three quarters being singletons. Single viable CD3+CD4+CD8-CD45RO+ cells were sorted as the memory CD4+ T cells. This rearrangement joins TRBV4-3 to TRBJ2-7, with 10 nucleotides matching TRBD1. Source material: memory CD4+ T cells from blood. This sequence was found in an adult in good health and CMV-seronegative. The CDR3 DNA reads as TGCGCCAGCAGCCAAGAACCCGGGACAGGGGCCCACGAGCAGTACTTC. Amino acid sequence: CASSQEPGTGAHEQYF.